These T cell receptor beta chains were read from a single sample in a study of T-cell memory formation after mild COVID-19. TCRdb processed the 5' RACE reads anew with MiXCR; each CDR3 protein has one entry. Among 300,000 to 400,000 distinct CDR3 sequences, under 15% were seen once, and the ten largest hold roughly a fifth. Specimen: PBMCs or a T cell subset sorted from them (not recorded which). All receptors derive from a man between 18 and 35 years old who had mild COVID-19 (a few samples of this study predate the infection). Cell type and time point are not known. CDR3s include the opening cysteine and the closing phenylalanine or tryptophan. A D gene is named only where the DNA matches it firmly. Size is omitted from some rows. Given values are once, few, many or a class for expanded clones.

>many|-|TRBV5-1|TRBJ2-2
TGCGCCAGCAGCTGGATACAGGAGAACACCGGGGAGCTGTTTTTT
CASSWIQENTGELFF
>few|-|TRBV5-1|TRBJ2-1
TGCGCCAGCACTGCCAGCCACAATGAGCAGTTCTTC
CASTASHNEQFF
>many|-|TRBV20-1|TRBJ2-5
TGCAGTGCGAGGGGCAGGGGGGCCCCGGCCCAGTACTTC
CSARGRGAPAQYF
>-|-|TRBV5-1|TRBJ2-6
TGCGCCAGCAGCCCCGAAGCGCAGGGACCTGTCCTGACTTTC
CASSPEAQGPVLTF
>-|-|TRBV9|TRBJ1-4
TGTGCCAGCAGCGTCTCCCCCAGGGGCACAACTAATGAAAAACTGTTTTTT
CASSVSPRGTTNEKLFF
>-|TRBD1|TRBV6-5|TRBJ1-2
TGTGCCAGCAGTTTTGCAGGGGGCGGAAACTATGGCTACACCTTC
CASSFAGGGNYGYTF
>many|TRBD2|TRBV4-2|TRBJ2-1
TGTGCCAGCAGCCAAAATATCGGGGGGGCCGGTGAGCAGTTCTTC
CASSQNIGGAGEQFF
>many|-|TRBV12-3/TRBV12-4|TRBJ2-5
TGTGCCAGCTCTCCGGGGCGCGGGGCAGAGACCCAGTACTTC
CASSPGRGAETQYF
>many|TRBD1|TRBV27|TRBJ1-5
TGTGCCAGCAGTCACAGTCGATCAGGGGGCGCGCGGAATCAGCCCCAGCATTTT
CASSHSRSGGARNQPQHF
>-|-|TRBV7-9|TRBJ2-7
TGTGCCAGCACCCAAGGCCCCTGGACAGTGCGAGACGAGCAGTACTTC
CASTQGPWTVRDEQYF